These 15 T cell receptor beta chains came from one sample sequenced in a study of spatial heterogeneity in lung cancer. Study-wide points: Counts of expanded alpha and beta TCRs within tumors tracked the tumor nonsynonymous mutation count.

Stated time point: sample taken at primary tumor resection. One entry per CDR3 protein results from TCRdb running MiXCR on the 5' RACE reads. The table shows 18,000 or so distinct CDR3 sequences, with about 9.6% occurring only once. No antigen has been identified for these receptors. The input for sequencing was lung tumor tissue, taken at surgery. These receptors were taken from a female donor with early-stage non-small cell lung cancer.

In this sample, this clonotype turned up a few times. This beta chain represents an off-target read in a library built for alpha chains; its size is of limited meaning. The J gene is TRBJ1-1, the V gene TRBV6-6; D is unclear. V lost 0 bases and J lost 5, with 7 bases in between. The CDR3 has 13 amino acids. Germline V lookup: CDR1 MNHNY, CDR2 SVGAGI (reference sequence). This chain's CDR3 is CASSYSSRTEAFF. The CDR3 DNA follows: TGTGCCAGCAGTTACTCGAGTCGTACTGAAGCTTTCTTT.

This clonotype was counted only a few times. The library was built for alpha chains, so this beta chain is an off-target read and its size means little. This rearrangement joins TRBV20-1 to TRBJ1-1, with no clear D. CDR3 length: 13 amino acids. V shed 0 bases and J shed 4 bases, with 9 bases lying between them. The germline V gene has CDR1 DFQATT and CDR2 SNEGSKA (reference sequence). The CDR3 nucleotides are TGCAGTGCTAGAGATCAGGTATTCACTGAAGCTTTCTTT. It specifies CSARDQVFTEAFF.

There are a few counts of this clonotype. Found in a library prepared for alpha chains, this beta chain is an off-target read, and its abundance has little meaning. J is TRBJ2-2 and V is TRBV9, with D tentatively TRBD1 (5 bases). Trimming stripped 3 bases from V and 4 bases from J, with 16 bases between. Germline V gives CDR1 SGDLS, CDR2 YYNGEE. CDR3 length: 16 amino acids. CDR3 loop: CASSGDYSRGTGELFF. The CDR3 region has the DNA TGTGCCAGCAGCGGCGATTACTCTAGGGGCACCGGGGAGCTGTTTTTT.

Concerning this clonotype: Since it is a stray read in a library aimed at alpha chains, this beta chain has a size that is not meaningful. This sequence joins TRBV20-1 and TRBJ2-1, with D perhaps TRBD2 (5 bases). The CDR3 length is 15 residues. The ends were cut back, 1 base at V and 2 bases at J, with 12 bases in the middle. Germline V gene data show CDR1 as DFQATT and CDR2 as SNEGSKA (reference sequence). The CDR3 coding sequence is TGCAGTGCTAGAGTGGTAGGGAGCGCCTACAATGAGCAGTTCTTC. Translated, it gives CSARVVGSAYNEQFF.

This clonotype was counted only a few times. The library was prepared for alpha chains; this beta chain is a stray read, so its frequency means little. The chain links TRBV20-1 to TRBJ1-6, with D uncertain. The V end was cut by 0 bases, the J end by 14 bases, with 8 bases between. The CDR3 has 11 amino acids. Germline CDR1 and CDR2: DFQATT and SNEGSKA (reference sequence). The CDR3 protein is CSARDLEALHF. CDR3 DNA sequence: TGCAGTGCTAGAGATCTAGAGGCCCTCCACTTT.

This clonotype was seen ten or more times. The size of this beta chain means little, since it is a stray read in a library made for alpha chains. V is TRBV7-2 and J is TRBJ2-3; either TRBD1 or TRBD2 may fit D (5 bases each). Germline CDR1 reads SGHTA; CDR2 reads FQGNSA. CDR3 length equals 14 residues. Trimming stripped 5 bases from V and 0 bases from J, with 9 bases between. The CDR3: CASSPRDSTDTQYF. The DNA for the CDR3 is TGTGCCAGCAGCCCCCGGGACAGCACAGATACGCAGTATTTT.

The table lists this clonotype with a few counts. The library was designed around alpha chains, so this beta chain is a stray read whose abundance carries little weight. The V gene is TRBV12-3 or TRBV12-4, the J gene TRBJ2-3, with 9 bases that match TRBD2. The CDR3 spans 16 residues. V shed 2 bases, J shed 6 bases, and the junction held 9 bases outside the gene matches. Here the CDR3 DNA reads TGTGCCAGCAGTTTAAGGTCTAGCGGGGCCCCGGATACGCAGTATTTT. Its translation is CASSLRSSGAPDTQYF.

This clonotype was observed a handful of times. With the library built for alpha chains, this beta chain is off target and its frequency is not meaningful. The V and J genes are TRBV5-1 and TRBJ1-1; D ambiguous. Germline-derived CDR1 and CDR2 are SGHRS and YFSETQ. Trimming stripped 2 bases from V and 1 base from J, with 15 bases between. The CDR3 runs 16 residues. In DNA, the CDR3 is TGCGCCAGCAGCTTAGCGTCCGTTGGAGCGAACACTGAAGCTTTCTTT. As protein: CASSLASVGANTEAFF.

This clonotype was found many times. As an off-target read in a library built for alpha chains, this beta chain has a frequency of little significance. This chain joins TRBV15 and TRBJ2-5; weak D call: TRBD2 (6 bases). Trimming left V 0 bases short and J 5 bases short, with 13 bases between. There are 15 residues in the CDR3. Germline-derived CDR1 and CDR2 are LNHNV and YYDKDF (reference sequence). The CDR3 sequence: CATSRDFGGIETQYF. CDR3 in DNA: TGTGCCACCAGCAGAGATTTTGGAGGGATTGAGACCCAGTACTTC.

This clonotype was detected ten times or more. Since the library was made to target alpha chains, this beta chain is a stray read and its abundance is not meaningful. The J gene is TRBJ2-1, the V gene TRBV12-3 or TRBV12-4; 12 nucleotides line up with TRBD1. The CDR3 sequence is 19 residues long. With V trimmed by 0 bases and J by 7 bases, 13 bases remained unmatched. CDR3 residues: CASSLARDRGLYSGNEQFF. DNA of the CDR3: TGTGCCAGCAGTTTAGCGCGGGACAGGGGGCTTTACTCGGGGAATGAGCAGTTCTTC.

Points on this clonotype: This beta chain slipped into a library made for alpha chains as a stray read, so its size is not meaningful. The chain recombines TRBV12-3 or TRBV12-4 with TRBJ2-3; TRBD2 is a possible D gene (7 bases). The ends were cut back, 1 base at V and 6 bases at J, with 11 bases in the middle. The CDR3 sequence is 14 residues long. CDR3 bases: TGTGCCAGCAGTTTAGGTGGGGGGGCGGATACGCAGTATTTT. It codes for CASSLGGGADTQYF.

The sample holds many counts of this clonotype. Found in a library prepared for alpha chains, this beta chain is an off-target read, and its abundance has little meaning. The V gene is TRBV28, the J gene TRBJ2-3; no clear D gene. The CDR3 sequence is 15 residues long. V shed 3 bases and J shed 0 bases, with 10 bases lying between them. CDR1 and CDR2 (germline): MDHEN, SYDVKM. The CDR3 DNA follows: TGTGCCAGCAGTTTCAAAGCGACTAGCACAGATACGCAGTATTTT. Amino acid sequence: CASSFKATSTDTQYF.

This clonotype was detected ten times or more. A library made for alpha chains picked up this beta chain off target, so its size means little. This rearrangement joins TRBV6-2 or TRBV6-3 to TRBJ1-5; TRBD1 is a possible D gene (5 bases). Per the germline V gene, CDR1 is MNHEY and CDR2 is SVGEGT. The CDR3 consists of 15 residues. V was pared by 4 bases and J by 3 bases, with 13 bases between. The DNA of the CDR3 is TGTGCCAGCAGTTTTATAGGGGCTAACAATCAGCCCCAGCATTTT. Translated: CASSFIGANNQPQHF.

As for this clonotype: Within a library made for alpha chains, this beta chain is off target, and its count is uninformative. In DNA form, the CDR3 reads TGTGCCAGCAGCTTAGGGGCCGTTGAGACCCAGTACTTC. This gives the protein CASSLGAVETQYF. The rearrangement links TRBV7-2 to TRBJ2-5; D gene unclear. The germline V gene encodes CDR1 SGHTA and CDR2 FQGNSA. Between the trimmed V and J ends, which lost 1 base and 5 bases, there was a span of 8 bases. This CDR3 region has 13 residues.

The table lists this clonotype with many counts. The library was prepared for alpha chains; this beta chain is a stray read, so its frequency means little. V gene TRBV2 combines with J gene TRBJ2-7; D unresolved. Germline V gene data show CDR1 as SNHLY and CDR2 as FYNNEI. The CDR3 totals 13 residues. Trimming stripped 8 bases from V and 0 bases from J, with 11 bases between. This CDR3 reads CASVPAISYEQYF. The CDR3 nucleotides read TGTGCCAGCGTTCCGGCGATCTCCTACGAGCAGTACTTC.